These 18 T cell receptor beta chains were sequenced from one sample in a study of shared clonotypes between healthy human individuals. Produced via immunoSEQ multiplex PCR; TCRdb's table is partial and in-frame only. The table includes under 1 million clones, about 91% detected once. Terminally differentiated effector memory CD45RA+ cells were excluded by CCR7 positive selection of CD45RO-negative cells. Sequenced sample: naive CD8+ T cells sorted from blood. Source of these receptors: a man between 25 and 39 years old in good health.

The chain carries TRBV5-8 and TRBJ2-3, with D perhaps TRBD2 (6 bases). V was cut by 2 bases and J by 5 bases, with 24 bases left in between. CDR3 length equals 18 residues. CDR1 and CDR2 from the germline V gene are SGHTS and YDEGEE. Here the CDR3 reads CASSFQAGYRILEDTQYF. CDR3 DNA: TGTGCCAGCAGCTTCCAGGCGGGGTACAGAATATTGGAAGATACGCAGTATTTT. Together with reference TRBV5-8 and TRBJ2-3, the CDR3 gives the full variable domain: EAGVTQSPTHLIKTRGQQATLRCSPISGHTSVYWYQQALGLGLQFLLWYDEGEERNRGNFPPRFSGRQFPNYSSELNVNALELEDSALYLCASSFQAGYRILEDTQYFGPGTRLTVL.

This chain joins TRBV7-2 and TRBJ2-1; 9 bases are shared with TRBD2. The CDR3 has 14 residues. The junction had 6 bases not matched to a gene; V was cut back by 2 bases and J by 10 bases. Germline V gene lookup returns CDR1 SGHTA and CDR2 FQGNSA. The chain's CDR3 is CASSLRGRANEQFF. CDR3 in DNA: TGTGCCAGCAGCTTACGCGGGAGGGCCAACGAGCAGTTCTTC.

The V and J genes are TRBV6-4 and TRBJ2-1; 8 nucleotides agree with TRBD2. The germline CDR1 and CDR2 sequences are MRHNA and SNTAGT. The CDR3 is 15 residues long. J gave up 0 bases and V 2 bases, and 0 bases lay outside the gene matches. CDR3 region: CASSDREGSYNEQFF. In nucleotides, the CDR3 is TGTGCCAGCAGTGACCGGGAGGGCTCCTACAATGAGCAGTTCTTC.

The chain couples TRBV28 to TRBJ2-7; 9 bases map to TRBD2. Looked up from germline, CDR1 is MDHEN and CDR2 is SYDVKM. The V and J ends lost 4 bases and 3 bases, in that order; junction bases with no gene match: 10. This CDR3 is 16 amino acids long. CDR3 sequence: CASSSPYSGSNYEQYF. In DNA, the CDR3 is TGTGCCAGCAGTTCACCGTATAGCGGGAGTAACTACGAGCAGTACTTC.

V gene TRBV6-4 combines with J gene TRBJ2-3; 10 bases match TRBD2. The CDR3 totals 15 residues. Germline CDR1 is MRHNA and CDR2 is SNTAGT. With V trimmed by 6 bases and J by 3 bases, 6 bases remained unmatched. In nucleotides, the CDR3 is TGTGCCAGCAGGGTCAGCGGGAGGGCTACAGATACGCAGTATTTT. This sequence encodes CASRVSGRATDTQYF.

A few counts support this clone. The chain joins TRBV5-8 to TRBJ1-2, with D unresolved. Germline V gene lookup returns CDR1 SGHTS and CDR2 YDEGEE. The CDR3 has 10 residues. V was clipped by 2 bases and J by 8 bases, with 4 bases between them. CDR3 DNA sequence: TGTGCCAGCAGCTTTATCGGCTACACCTTC. It translates to CASSFIGYTF.

This CDR3 is CASSSGTPWQFF. For the CDR3, the DNA is TGTGCCTCTAGTTCCGGGACCCCTTGGCAGTTCTTC. V and J are TRBV5-4 and TRBJ2-1; D is tentatively TRBD1 or TRBD2 (5 bases each). CDR1 and CDR2 from the germline V gene are SGHNT and YYREEE (reference sequence). Between the trimmed V and J ends, which lost 10 bases and 12 bases, there was a span of 20 bases. The CDR3 has 12 amino acids.

The count of this clone is one. The chain joins TRBV13 to TRBJ2-2; 7 bases are shared with TRBD2. The V and J ends lost 5 bases and 10 bases, in that order; junction bases with no gene match: 10. Germline lookup yields CDR1 PRHDT and CDR2 FYEKMQ (reference sequence). The CDR3 length is 14 residues. The DNA for the CDR3 is TGTGCCAGCAGCCCGTGGACTAGAGATGAGGAGCTGTTTTTT. This translates into CASSPWTRDEELFF.

The rearrangement uses TRBV18 and TRBJ2-7; 7 positions match TRBD1. Losses at the gene ends were 2 bases for V and 1 base for J; bases not matched to a gene: 5. Germline values: CDR1 KGHSH, CDR2 LQKENI. This CDR3 has 15 residues. The CDR3 coding sequence is TGTGCCAGCTCACCAAAGGGACAGTCTTCCTACGAGCAGTACTTC. Its translation: CASSPKGQSSYEQYF.

V is TRBV7-9 and J is TRBJ2-3, with D perhaps given as TRBD1 or TRBD2 (5 bases each). The V gene lost 6 bases and the J gene lost 2 bases, with 9 bases spanning the gap. The CDR3 runs 13 residues. The germline V gene encodes CDR1 SEHNR and CDR2 FQNEAQ (reference sequence). The CDR3 DNA reads TGTGCCAGCAGGGGACCCTACACAGATACGCAGTATTTT. Translated, it gives CASRGPYTDTQYF.

Comments on this clone: The identical CDR3 is also encoded by other nucleotide sequences in the sample. The chain recombines TRBV7-9 with TRBJ2-5; D remains unclear. The germline V and J ends were trimmed by 5 bases and 1 base, with 8 bases remaining between them. The CDR3 runs to 13 residues. Germline CDR1 is SEHNR and CDR2 is FQNEAQ (reference sequence). Here the CDR3 reads CASSPRSQETQYF. The CDR3, as DNA: TGTGCCAGCAGCCCTCGGTCCCAAGAGACCCAGTACTTC.

V is TRBV5-4 and J is TRBJ2-7; perhaps TRBD1 as D (5 bases). Germline V gene data show CDR1 as SGHNT and CDR2 as YYREEE (reference sequence). The CDR3 totals 15 residues. V shed 4 bases and J shed 5 bases, with 19 bases lying between them. The CDR3 DNA follows: TGTGCCAGCAGCCAAGCATGGAGCCAGGGCGACGAGCAGTACTTC. It yields the protein CASSQAWSQGDEQYF.

This rearrangement joins TRBV11-2 to TRBJ1-4; 8 positions agree with TRBD1. Germline V CDR1 and CDR2: SGHAT, FQNNGV. V was clipped by 5 bases and J by 4 bases; unmatched bases: 3. The CDR3 spans 14 residues. In nucleotides, the CDR3 is TGTGCCAGCAGCCCGGGACAGGATAATGAAAAACTGTTTTTT. Translating it yields CASSPGQDNEKLFF.

The chain uses TRBV11-2 and TRBJ1-3, with D maybe TRBD1 (5 bases). Trimming took off 3 bases at V and 0 bases at J, with 9 bases between the two ends. CDR3 size: 15 residues. Per germline, CDR1 SGHAT and CDR2 FQNNGV. CDR3 residues: CASSFDSFSGNTIYF. CDR3 DNA: TGTGCCAGCAGCTTCGACAGCTTCTCTGGAAACACCATATATTTT.

The chain combines TRBV11-3 with TRBJ2-1, with 7 bases aligning to TRBD2. The germline gives CDR1 SGHNT, CDR2 YENEEA. Trimming removed 5 bases from V and 6 bases from J; junction bases left unmatched: 13. CDR3 size: 16 residues. CDR3 in DNA: TGTGCCAGCAGCCTAGGGACTACCGGTCTCGGCAATGAGCAGTTCTTC. Translated, it gives CASSLGTTGLGNEQFF.

This clone was found a few times. This sequence joins TRBV4-1 and TRBJ2-1, with TRBD2 identical over 7 bases. Looked up from germline, CDR1 is MGHRA and CDR2 is YSYEKL. Trimming cost V 0 bases and J 12 bases; bases outside gene matches: 11. This CDR3 comprises 15 residues. As DNA, the CDR3 is TGCGCCAGCAGCCAAGACCTACCCACTAGCGTCAGGCAGTTCTTC. Encoded protein: CASSQDLPTSVRQFF.

The chain links TRBV4-1 to TRBJ2-1; 14 bases line up with TRBD2. CDR3 size: 21 residues. J gave up 0 bases and V 0 bases, and 10 bases lay outside the gene matches. The germline CDR1 and CDR2 sequences are MGHRA and YSYEKL. CDR3 nucleotides: TGCGCCAGCAGCCAAGATAAGGGACTAGCGGGAGCCCTCCCCTCCTACAATGAGCAGTTCTTC. Translated: CASSQDKGLAGALPSYNEQFF.

The chain has TRBV15 and TRBJ2-7; D is uncertain. Germline-derived CDR1 and CDR2 are LNHNV and YYDKDF (reference sequence). The CDR3 sequence is 14 residues long. Between the trimmed V and J ends, which lost 0 bases and 3 bases, there was a span of 9 bases. CDR3 bases: TGTGCCACCAGCAGAGAAGGCGATTTCTACGAGCAGTACTTC. This codes for CATSREGDFYEQYF.